This T cell receptor beta chain derives from a study of T cells in women clearing cervical HPV infection. In regard to this clone: The read ends 3 residues before the CDR3 terminus; that terminus is restored from the germline J gene.

CDR3 length equals 14 residues. The V end lost 3 bases, the J end lost 0 bases, and 8 bases lay between the germline ends. Germline V gene lookup returns CDR1 SEHNR and CDR2 FQNEAQ (reference sequence). Method: immunoSEQ multiplex PCR; TCRdb's copy keeps in-frame clones and lacks some. The sample totals approximately 41,000 clones; its top ten clones hold 7.6%. The receptor was isolated from a woman between 18 and 75 years old with a cervical HPV16 infection that either progressed to CIN3+ or cleared (not recorded which). Material: blood buffy coat. The gene calls are TRBV7-9 and TRBJ1-1; TRBD1 might be the D (5 bases). CDR3 DNA, as far as it was read: TGTGCCAGCAGCTTGCAGGGTTTGAACACTGAA. As protein: CASSLQGLNTE. The full CDR3 is CASSLQGLNTEAFF.